The rows below give T cell receptor beta chains drawn from one sample of a study of blood T cell repertoires in COVID-19. Measured with immunoSEQ multiplex PCR; TCRdb has only the in-frame clones, and not every one. The sample consists of roughly 180,000 clones, more than 70% of them appearing once. Source material: PBMCs or T cells enriched from blood (not recorded which). These receptors originate from a woman between 50 and 59 years old in a cohort exposed to, infected with or recovered from COVID-19 (not recorded which). The CDR3 runs from the conserved cysteine through the conserved F or W. D genes are given only for firm matches. Where a row states a size, it is once, few, many or the class of an expanded clone; other rows omit it.

size,J,D,V,length,DNA,CDR3
-,TRBJ2-7,-,TRBV11-2,15,TGTGCCAGCAGCTTAGGTGGGGTTCAGGGAGGCGAGCAGTACTTC,CASSLGGVQGGEQYF
-,TRBJ2-3,-,TRBV28,15,TGTGCCAGCAGTTTTGGCGGGATTAGCACAGATACGCAGTATTTT,CASSFGGISTDTQYF
-,TRBJ1-5,-,TRBV11-2,15,TGTGCCAGCAGCTTGCAGGGCGATAGCAATCAGCCCCAGCATTTT,CASSLQGDSNQPQHF
-,TRBJ2-2,TRBD2,TRBV29-1,14,TGCAGCATAGTAGCGGGAGCGAACACCGGGGAGCTGTTTTTT,CSIVAGANTGELFF
-,TRBJ2-4,TRBD2,TRBV28,14,TGTGCCAGCAGTTTAGGGGGAGGGAGGGACATTCAGTACTTC,CASSLGGGRDIQYF
-,TRBJ1-5,-,TRBV19,15,TGTGCCAGTTCCCCTCCGACAGGTGACAATCAGCCCCAGCATTTT,CASSPPTGDNQPQHF
-,TRBJ2-1,-,TRBV9,17,TGTGCCAGCAGCGTAGCTTCGGACTGGAGCTCCTACAATGAGCAGTTCTTC,CASSVASDWSSYNEQFF
-,TRBJ1-1,TRBD1,TRBV16,15,TGTGCCAGCAGTCAGACCAACTACAGGGGAGGTGAAGCTTTCTTT,CASSQTNYRGGEAFF
-,TRBJ1-5,-,TRBV28,14,TGTGCCAGCAGTTTACCCCGGGGAAGGCAGCCCCAGCATTTT,CASSLPRGRQPQHF
-,TRBJ1-2,TRBD1,TRBV3-1/TRBV3-2,19,TGTGCCAGCAGCCAAGAAATTTCGGGACAGACACATCTCGACTATGGCTACACCTTC,CASSQEISGQTHLDYGYTF
-,TRBJ1-2,-,TRBV19,15,TGTGCCAGTAGTAACAGGAGCCGCACTAACTATGGCTACACCTTC,CASSNRSRTNYGYTF
once,TRBJ1-5,-,TRBV9,15,TGTGCCAGCAGCGTAGATCCTCAGGGAAATCAGCCCCAGCATTTT,CASSVDPQGNQPQHF
-,TRBJ2-2,TRBD2,TRBV9,17,TGTGCCAGCAGCGTACATGCTAGCGGGACGGGGACCGGGGAGCTGTTTTTT,CASSVHASGTGTGELFF
-,TRBJ1-5,-,TRBV2,13,TGTGCCAGCACCAGGGATAGCAATCAGCCCCAGCATTTT,CASTRDSNQPQHF
-,TRBJ1-3,-,TRBV18,15,TGTGCCAGCTCCCCACCCGGGGGCTCTGGAAACACCATATATTTT,CASSPPGGSGNTIYF
-,TRBJ2-7,TRBD1,TRBV10-3,15,TGTGCCATCAGTCCGGGACAGGGGGTGTTCTACGAGCAGTACTTC,CAISPGQGVFYEQYF
-,TRBJ2-3,TRBD2,TRBV11-2,16,TGTGCCAGCAGCTACCTAGCCGGGGGGGCCACAGATACGCAGTATTTT,CASSYLAGGATDTQYF
-,TRBJ1-6,TRBD1,TRBV29-1,13,TGCAGCGGACAGACAGGGCGGAATTCACCCCTCCACTTT,CSGQTGRNSPLHF
-,TRBJ1-3,TRBD1,TRBV7-9,16,TGTGCCAGCAGCTCGTGGACAGGGGGCACTGGAAACACCATATATTTT,CASSSWTGGTGNTIYF
-,TRBJ1-6,TRBD1,TRBV28,15,TGTGCCATAACCGGGACAGGGGATTGGAATTCACCCCTCCACTTT,CAITGTGDWNSPLHF
-,TRBJ1-5,-,TRBV7-2,14,TGTGCCAGCAGCTGGCAGGGCGGAGATCAGCCCCAGCATTTT,CASSWQGGDQPQHF
-,TRBJ2-7,-,TRBV18,13,TGTGCCAGCTCACCACTTTACTCCTACGAGCAGTACTTC,CASSPLYSYEQYF
-,TRBJ2-1,-,TRBV6-4,13,TGTGCCAGCAGTGACGGACTTGACAATGAGCAGTTCTTC,CASSDGLDNEQFF
-,TRBJ2-2,-,TRBV7-3,13,TGTGCCAGCAGCCGACGCGAGGGCGGGGAGCTGTTTTTT,CASSRREGGELFF
few,TRBJ1-1,-,TRBV19,14,TGTGCCAGTAGTATGGGACTTATGAACGTTGAAGCTTTCTTT,CASSMGLMNVEAFF
-,TRBJ2-5,-,TRBV11-2,15,TGTGCCAGCAGCCCGGACGGGACTCGCCAAGAGACCCAGTACTTC,CASSPDGTRQETQYF
-,TRBJ1-6,TRBD1,TRBV11-2,16,TGTGCCAGCAGCCAACTGACAGGGGTGGCTAATTCACCCCTCCACTTT,CASSQLTGVANSPLHF
-,TRBJ1-1,-,TRBV7-8,15,TGTGCCAGCAGCTCTAATTCGAGGTTGTTCACTGAAGCTTTCTTT,CASSSNSRLFTEAFF
-,TRBJ2-1,-,TRBV19,12,TGTGCCAGTAGTAGCAGATACAATGAGCAGTTCTTC,CASSSRYNEQFF
-,TRBJ1-1,TRBD1,TRBV29-1,12,TGCAGCACAGGACAGGGTGGCACTGAAGCTTTCTTT,CSTGQGGTEAFF
-,TRBJ2-1,TRBD2,TRBV5-6,15,TGTGCCAGCAGCTTGGAGCCTAGCGGCTACAATGAGCAGTTCTTC,CASSLEPSGYNEQFF
-,TRBJ2-4,TRBD1,TRBV7-8,16,TGTGCCAGCAGCTCGATGGAGACAGGGTCCAAAAACATTCAGTACTTC,CASSSMETGSKNIQYF
-,TRBJ2-5,-,TRBV28,14,TGTGCCAGCAGTTCAGGTCCTGGCCAAGAGACCCAGTACTTC,CASSSGPGQETQYF
once,TRBJ1-4,-,TRBV18,13,TGTGCCAGCTCACCCGGACTTGGGGAAAAACTGTTTTTT,CASSPGLGEKLFF
-,TRBJ2-5,TRBD1,TRBV9,14,TGTGCCAGCAGCGTAGGGACAGGGCAAGAGACCCAGTACTTC,CASSVGTGQETQYF
once,TRBJ2-7,-,TRBV6-2/TRBV6-3,14,TGTGCCAGCAGTTACGCTTGGAGCTCCTACGAGCAGTACTTC,CASSYAWSSYEQYF
-,TRBJ2-1,TRBD1,TRBV6-5,14,TGTGCCACCTTGACAGGGCCCCTCTACAATGAGCAGTTCTTC,CATLTGPLYNEQFF
-,TRBJ1-5,-,TRBV5-5,15,TGTGCCAGCAGCTTCGGGACACTTGTTAATCAGCCCCAGCATTTT,CASSFGTLVNQPQHF
-,TRBJ1-6,TRBD1,TRBV19,14,TGTGCCAGTCATAAAGGGACAGGGGCCTCACCCCTCCACTTT,CASHKGTGASPLHF
-,TRBJ1-2,-,TRBV29-1,15,TGCAGCGTTGACGAGACAGCCCCTTCTAACTATGGCTACACCTTC,CSVDETAPSNYGYTF
-,TRBJ2-2,TRBD1,TRBV19,16,TGTGCCAGTAGTATCGGACAGGGGCGAGGCACCGGGGAGCTGTTTTTT,CASSIGQGRGTGELFF
few,TRBJ2-3,TRBD1,TRBV19,13,TGTGCCAGTAGTACAGGGGGCGCAGATACGCAGTATTTT,CASSTGGADTQYF
-,TRBJ2-3,TRBD2,TRBV7-3,15,TGTGCCAGCAGCCTAGAGGGACTAGCTGCTGATACGCAGTATTTT,CASSLEGLAADTQYF
-,TRBJ1-1,TRBD1,TRBV20-1,11,TGCAGTGCCAGGGACAGGGTAGGAGCTTTCTTT,CSARDRVGAFF
-,TRBJ2-7,TRBD2,TRBV18,13,TGTGCCAGCTCACCTCTAGCGGGAGGCGAGCAGTACTTC,CASSPLAGGEQYF
-,TRBJ1-1,-,TRBV5-5,14,TGTGCCAGCAGTTTACAGTATTCGAACACTGAAGCTTTCTTT,CASSLQYSNTEAFF
-,TRBJ2-5,TRBD2,TRBV28,14,TGTGCCAGCAGCCCCGGACTAGCTGTAGAGACCCAGTACTTC,CASSPGLAVETQYF
-,TRBJ2-1,-,TRBV5-6,15,TGTGCCAGCAGCTTGGCCAGGGTTCCCTACAATGAGCAGTTCTTC,CASSLARVPYNEQFF
-,TRBJ1-5,-,TRBV6-2/TRBV6-3,14,TGTGCCAGCAGTTACCTGGGGGGGAACCAGCCCCAGCATTTT,CASSYLGGNQPQHF
-,TRBJ1-2,-,TRBV5-1,15,TGCGCCAGCAGCTTGGACCCTCAGGGCAATTCTGGCTACACCTTC,CASSLDPQGNSGYTF
few,TRBJ2-7,TRBD2,TRBV5-1,14,TGCGCCAGCAGCTTGGAAGGGTCGGGAGGAGAGCAGTACTTC,CASSLEGSGGEQYF
once,TRBJ1-6,-,TRBV28,14,TGTGCCAGCACCACCAGCCTTCAGGGTTCACCCCTCCACTTT,CASTTSLQGSPLHF
-,TRBJ1-6,-,TRBV5-4,16,TGTGCCAGCAGCTTATGGGGGCAGCCCAAGAATTCACCCCTCCACTTT,CASSLWGQPKNSPLHF
many,TRBJ1-6,TRBD1,TRBV5-4,18,TGTGCCAGCAGCATATTCCGGGACAGGGGAGAGGGTCCTTCACCCCTCCACTTT,CASSIFRDRGEGPSPLHF
-,TRBJ1-1,-,TRBV7-3,15,TGTGCCAGCAGCCCCCAGGGGAATGGTTACACTGAAGCTTTCTTT,CASSPQGNGYTEAFF
-,TRBJ2-1,-,TRBV28,17,TGTGCCAGCAGTTTTCGTGAAAGGGACTTCAGAGGCAATGAGCAGTTCTTC,CASSFRERDFRGNEQFF
-,TRBJ2-6,TRBD2,TRBV27,18,TGTGCCAGCAGTAAGATGCGGGAGGTTTCGCCTGGGGCCAACGTCCTGACTTTC,CASSKMREVSPGANVLTF
-,TRBJ2-3,TRBD2,TRBV6-2/TRBV6-3,15,TGTGCCAGCAGTTATAGCGGGGGGACCACAGATACGCAGTATTTT,CASSYSGGTTDTQYF
-,TRBJ1-1,TRBD1,TRBV11-2,15,TGTGCCAGCAGCTTGGACAGGCTTCCAACTTTTGAAGCTTTCTTT,CASSLDRLPTFEAFF